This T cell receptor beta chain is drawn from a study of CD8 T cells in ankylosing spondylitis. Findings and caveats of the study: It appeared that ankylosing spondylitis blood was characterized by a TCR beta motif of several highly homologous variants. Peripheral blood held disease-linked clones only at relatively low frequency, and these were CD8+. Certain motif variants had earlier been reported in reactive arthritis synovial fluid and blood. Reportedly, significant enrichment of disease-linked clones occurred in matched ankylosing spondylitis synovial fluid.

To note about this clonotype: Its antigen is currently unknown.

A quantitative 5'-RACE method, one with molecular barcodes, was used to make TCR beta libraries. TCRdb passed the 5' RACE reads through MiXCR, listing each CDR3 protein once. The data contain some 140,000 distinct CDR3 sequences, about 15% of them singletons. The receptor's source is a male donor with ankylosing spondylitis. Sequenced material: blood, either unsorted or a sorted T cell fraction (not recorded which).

This CDR3 reads CASSQTRGLWGEQYF. The DNA for the CDR3 is TGTGCCAGCAGCCAAACACGGGGCCTCTGGGGCGAGCAGTACTTC. The V gene is TRBV4-2, the J gene TRBJ2-7; TRBD1 or TRBD2 may be the D gene (5 bases each). Looked up from germline, CDR1 is LGHNA and CDR2 is YNFKEQ. The CDR3 loop spans 15 amino acids. V shed 2 bases and J shed 6 bases, with 17 bases lying between them.